The clone carrying this T cell receptor (beta chain) occurred once. Its cognate antigen is unknown. The source of the sample is a study of graft-versus-host responses after intestinal transplantation. Study-level information: Transplantation in recipients was multivisceral, liver-intestinal, or isolated intestinal.

Trimming stripped 1 base from V and 6 bases from J, with 8 bases between. Germline V gene lookup returns CDR1 SGHRS and CDR2 YFSETQ. The length of the CDR3 is 13 residues. Study outcomes and limitations: In patients with graft-donor T cell macrochimerism, allograft graft-versus-host to host-versus-graft clonal ratios were high. There were GvH clones found in recipient marrow, and some of them appeared first in ileum or blood. The highest levels of circulating GvH clones went along with early declines in HvG clones after transplant.

TCRdb's table, derived via immunoSEQ multiplex PCR, lists solely in-frame clones and lacks some. The sample lists 90,000 or so clones; roughly four fifths were seen once. This specimen consisted of unstimulated CD4+ T cells sorted from spleen or lymph node cells, obtained before intestinal transplant. The TCR was taken from a human donor who received an intestinal transplant. The chain employs TRBV5-1 and TRBJ2-1; D gene ambiguous. Here the CDR3 reads CASSLSSSNEQFF. CDR3 bases: TGCGCCAGCAGCTTGAGTAGCTCCAATGAGCAGTTCTTC.